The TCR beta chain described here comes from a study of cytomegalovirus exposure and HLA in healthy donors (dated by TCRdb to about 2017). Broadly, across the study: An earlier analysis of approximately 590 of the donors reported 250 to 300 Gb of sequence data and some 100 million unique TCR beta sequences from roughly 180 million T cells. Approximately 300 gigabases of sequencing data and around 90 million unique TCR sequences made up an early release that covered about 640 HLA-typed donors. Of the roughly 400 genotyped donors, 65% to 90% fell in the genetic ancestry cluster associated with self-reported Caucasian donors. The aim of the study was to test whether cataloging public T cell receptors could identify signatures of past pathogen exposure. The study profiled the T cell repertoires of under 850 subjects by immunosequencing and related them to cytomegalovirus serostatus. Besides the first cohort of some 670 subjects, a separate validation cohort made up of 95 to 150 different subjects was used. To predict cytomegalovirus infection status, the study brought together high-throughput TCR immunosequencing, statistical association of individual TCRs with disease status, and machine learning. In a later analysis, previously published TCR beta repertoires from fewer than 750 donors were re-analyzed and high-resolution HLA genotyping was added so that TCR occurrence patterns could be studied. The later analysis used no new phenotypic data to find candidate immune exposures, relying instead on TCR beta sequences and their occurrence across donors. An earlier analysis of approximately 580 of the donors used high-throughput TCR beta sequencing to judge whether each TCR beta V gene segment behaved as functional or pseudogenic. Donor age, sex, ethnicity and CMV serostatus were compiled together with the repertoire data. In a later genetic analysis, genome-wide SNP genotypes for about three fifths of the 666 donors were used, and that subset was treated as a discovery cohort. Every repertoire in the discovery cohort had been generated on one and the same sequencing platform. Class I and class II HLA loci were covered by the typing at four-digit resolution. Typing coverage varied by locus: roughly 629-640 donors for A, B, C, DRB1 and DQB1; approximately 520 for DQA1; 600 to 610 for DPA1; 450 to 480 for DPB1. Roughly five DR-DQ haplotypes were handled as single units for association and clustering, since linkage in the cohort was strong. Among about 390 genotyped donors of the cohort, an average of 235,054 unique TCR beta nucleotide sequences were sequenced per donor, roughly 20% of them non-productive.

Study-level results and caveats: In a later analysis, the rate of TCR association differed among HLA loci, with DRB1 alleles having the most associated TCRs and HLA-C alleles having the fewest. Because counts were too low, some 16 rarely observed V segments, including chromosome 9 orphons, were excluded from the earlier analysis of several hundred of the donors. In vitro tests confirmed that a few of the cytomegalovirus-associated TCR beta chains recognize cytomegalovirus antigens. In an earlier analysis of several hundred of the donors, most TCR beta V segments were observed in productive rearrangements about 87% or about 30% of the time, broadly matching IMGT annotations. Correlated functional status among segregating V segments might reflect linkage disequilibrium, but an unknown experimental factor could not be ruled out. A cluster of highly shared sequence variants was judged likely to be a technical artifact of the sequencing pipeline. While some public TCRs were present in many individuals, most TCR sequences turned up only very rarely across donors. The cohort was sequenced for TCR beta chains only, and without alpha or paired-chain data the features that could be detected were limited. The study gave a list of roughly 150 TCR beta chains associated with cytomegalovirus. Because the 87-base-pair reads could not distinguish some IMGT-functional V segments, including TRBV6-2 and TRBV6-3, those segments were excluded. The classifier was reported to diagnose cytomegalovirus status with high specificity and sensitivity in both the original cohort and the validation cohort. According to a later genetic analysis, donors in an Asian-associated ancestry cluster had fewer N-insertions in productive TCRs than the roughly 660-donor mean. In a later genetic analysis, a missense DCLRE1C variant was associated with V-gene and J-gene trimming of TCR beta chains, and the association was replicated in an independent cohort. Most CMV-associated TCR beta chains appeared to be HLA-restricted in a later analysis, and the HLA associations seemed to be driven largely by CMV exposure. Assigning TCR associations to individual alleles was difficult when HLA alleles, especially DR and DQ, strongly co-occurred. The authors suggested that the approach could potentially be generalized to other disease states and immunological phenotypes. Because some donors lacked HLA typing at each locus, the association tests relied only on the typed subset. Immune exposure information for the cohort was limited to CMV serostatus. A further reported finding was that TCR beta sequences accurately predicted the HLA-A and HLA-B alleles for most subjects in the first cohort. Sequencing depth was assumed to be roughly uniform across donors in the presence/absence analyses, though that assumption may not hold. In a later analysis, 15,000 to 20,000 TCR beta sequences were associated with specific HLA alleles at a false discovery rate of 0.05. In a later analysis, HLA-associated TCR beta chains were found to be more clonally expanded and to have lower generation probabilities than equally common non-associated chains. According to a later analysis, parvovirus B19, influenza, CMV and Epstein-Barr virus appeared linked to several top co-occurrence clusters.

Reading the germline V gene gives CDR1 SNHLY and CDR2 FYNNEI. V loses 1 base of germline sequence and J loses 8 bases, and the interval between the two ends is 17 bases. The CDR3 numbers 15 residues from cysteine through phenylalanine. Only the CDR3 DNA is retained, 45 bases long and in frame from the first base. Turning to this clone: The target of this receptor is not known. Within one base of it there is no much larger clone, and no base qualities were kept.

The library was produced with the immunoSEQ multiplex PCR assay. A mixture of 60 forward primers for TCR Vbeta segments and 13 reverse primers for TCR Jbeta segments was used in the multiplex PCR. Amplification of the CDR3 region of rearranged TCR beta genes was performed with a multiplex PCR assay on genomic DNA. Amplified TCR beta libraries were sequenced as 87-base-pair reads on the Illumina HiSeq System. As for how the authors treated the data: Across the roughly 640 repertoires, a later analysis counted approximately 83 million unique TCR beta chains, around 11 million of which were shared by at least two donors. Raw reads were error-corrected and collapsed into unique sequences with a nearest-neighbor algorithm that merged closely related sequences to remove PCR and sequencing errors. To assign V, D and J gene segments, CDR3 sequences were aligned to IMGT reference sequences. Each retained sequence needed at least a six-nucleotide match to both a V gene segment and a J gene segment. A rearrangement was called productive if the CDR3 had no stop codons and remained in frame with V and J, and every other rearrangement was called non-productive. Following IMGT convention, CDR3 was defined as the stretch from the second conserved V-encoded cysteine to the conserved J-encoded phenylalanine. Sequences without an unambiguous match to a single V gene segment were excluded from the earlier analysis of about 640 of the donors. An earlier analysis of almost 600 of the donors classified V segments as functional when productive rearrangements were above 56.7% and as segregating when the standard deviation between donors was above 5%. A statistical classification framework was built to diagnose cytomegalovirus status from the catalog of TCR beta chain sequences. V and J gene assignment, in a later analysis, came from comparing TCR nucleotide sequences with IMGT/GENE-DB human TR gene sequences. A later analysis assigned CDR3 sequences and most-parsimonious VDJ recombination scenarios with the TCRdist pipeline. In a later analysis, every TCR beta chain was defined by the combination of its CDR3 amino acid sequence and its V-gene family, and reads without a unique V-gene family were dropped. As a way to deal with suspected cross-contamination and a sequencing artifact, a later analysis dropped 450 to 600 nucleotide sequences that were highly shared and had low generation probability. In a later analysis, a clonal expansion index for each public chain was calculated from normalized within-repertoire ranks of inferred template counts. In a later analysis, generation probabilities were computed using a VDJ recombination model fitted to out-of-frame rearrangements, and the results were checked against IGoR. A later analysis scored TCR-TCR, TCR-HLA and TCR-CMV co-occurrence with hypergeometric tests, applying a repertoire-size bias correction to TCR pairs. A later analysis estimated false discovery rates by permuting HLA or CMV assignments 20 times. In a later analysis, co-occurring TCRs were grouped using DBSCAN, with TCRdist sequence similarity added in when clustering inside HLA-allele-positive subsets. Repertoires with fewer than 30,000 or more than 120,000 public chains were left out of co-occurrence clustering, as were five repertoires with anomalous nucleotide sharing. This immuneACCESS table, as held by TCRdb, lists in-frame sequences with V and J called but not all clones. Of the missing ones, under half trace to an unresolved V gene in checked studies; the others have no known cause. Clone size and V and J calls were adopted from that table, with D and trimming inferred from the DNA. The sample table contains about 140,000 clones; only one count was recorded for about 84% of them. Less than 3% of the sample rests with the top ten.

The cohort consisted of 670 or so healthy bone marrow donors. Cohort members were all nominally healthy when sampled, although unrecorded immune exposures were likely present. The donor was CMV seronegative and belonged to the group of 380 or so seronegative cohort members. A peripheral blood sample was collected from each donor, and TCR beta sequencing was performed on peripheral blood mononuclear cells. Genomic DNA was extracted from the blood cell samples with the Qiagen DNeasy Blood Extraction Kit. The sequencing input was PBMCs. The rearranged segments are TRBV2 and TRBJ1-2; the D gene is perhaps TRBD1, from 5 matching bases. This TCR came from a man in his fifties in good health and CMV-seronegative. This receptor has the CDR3 CASSEGDSRSNGYTF. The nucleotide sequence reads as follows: TGTGCCAGCAGTGAAGGAGACAGCCGAAGTAACGGCTACACCTTC.